These 19 T cell receptor beta chains were all obtained from the same sample, sequenced in a study of cytomegalovirus exposure and HLA in healthy donors. The PCR used 60 Vbeta and 13 Jbeta primers. The data were produced by immunoSEQ multiplex PCR, yet TCRdb's version contains in-frame clones alone and is incomplete. The sample holds around 200,000 clones; about 80% are singletons and the top ten take roughly 2%. Material: PBMCs. The source is a man aged 30 to 39 in good health and CMV-seronegative.

V usage is TRBV18 and J usage is TRBJ2-2, with D possibly being TRBD1 (6 bases). Between the trimmed V and J ends, which lost 2 bases and 10 bases, there was a span of 11 bases. The CDR3 loop spans 13 amino acids. The V gene's germline CDR1 is KGHSH and CDR2 LQKENI. The CDR3: CASSPGQTSELFF. The CDR3 DNA is TGTGCCAGCTCACCAGGACAGACGTCGGAGCTGTTTTTT.

V gene TRBV5-1 combines with J gene TRBJ2-5; 12 bases match TRBD2. CDR3 length: 17 amino acids. CDR1 is SGHRS and CDR2 is YFSETQ in the germline V gene. V was clipped by 2 bases and J by 4 bases; unmatched bases: 9. The CDR3 here is CASSFVTSGSIVETQYF. The DNA for the CDR3 is TGCGCCAGCAGCTTTGTGACTAGCGGGAGTATCGTAGAGACCCAGTACTTC.

V usage is TRBV29-1 and J usage is TRBJ2-2; D might be TRBD2 (6 bases). The length of the CDR3 is 14 residues. Germline CDR1 SQVTM, CDR2 ANQGSEA. Trimming took 3 bases from V and 4 from J, leaving 12 bases between them. The CDR3 here is CSVDAGSVTGELFF. The CDR3 DNA sequence: TGCAGCGTTGATGCCGGGAGTGTCACCGGGGAGCTGTTTTTT.

The table lists this clone with a count of one. The V call is TRBV7-2, the J call TRBJ2-5; D uncertain. The V and J ends lost 3 bases and 5 bases respectively, with 7 bases between them. Germline V gene sequence: CDR1 SGHTA, CDR2 FQGNSA. The CDR3 is made up of 12 amino acids. The CDR3 loop reads CASSFELETQYF. DNA of the CDR3: TGTGCCAGCAGCTTCGAACTTGAGACCCAGTACTTC.

The chain joins TRBV9 to TRBJ2-1; 8 bases fit TRBD2. CDR3 length: 16 amino acids. CDR1 and CDR2 from the germline V gene are SGDLS and YYNGEE. The V gene end was trimmed by 0 bases and the J gene end by 3 bases; junction bases not matched to a gene: 5. CDR3 DNA sequence: TGTGCCAGCAGCGTAGGGACTAGCAACTACTACAATGAGCAGTTCTTC. This sequence encodes CASSVGTSNYYNEQFF.

The V gene is TRBV6-1, the J gene TRBJ1-1, with D maybe TRBD1 (6 bases). The CDR3 loop spans 15 amino acids. V gave up 4 bases and J gave up 2 bases, with 14 bases separating them. The germline gives CDR1 MNHNS, CDR2 SASEGT. The CDR3 nucleotides read TGTGCCAGCAGTGCACCTAGGGGGGGTAACACTGAAGCTTTCTTT. It translates to CASSAPRGGNTEAFF.

This rearrangement joins TRBV5-1 to TRBJ1-4; 10 nucleotides agree with TRBD1. Germline CDR1 is SGHRS and CDR2 is YFSETQ. V was pared by 4 bases and J by 8 bases, with 11 bases of the junction left unmatched. This CDR3 has 16 residues. The CDR3 region is CASSIGGGTGVEKLFF. CDR3 nucleotides: TGCGCCAGCAGCATAGGGGGGGGGACAGGGGTCGAAAAACTGTTTTTT.

The chain couples TRBV11-2 to TRBJ1-1, with D possibly TRBD1 on 6 matching bases. The CDR3 covers 14 residues. V was shortened by 5 bases and J by 1 base, with 11 bases between the two germline ends. CDR1 is SGHAT and CDR2 is FQNNGV in the germline V gene. CDR3 loop: CASSKGHWNTEAFF. DNA for the CDR3: TGTGCCAGCAGCAAGGGACACTGGAACACTGAAGCTTTCTTT.

The V and J genes are TRBV5-1 and TRBJ2-1; TRBD1 matches at 7 bases. Per germline, CDR1 SGHRS and CDR2 YFSETQ. The CDR3 sequence is 16 residues long. J was trimmed by 4 bases and V by 4 bases; bases with no gene match: 11. CDR3 in DNA: TGCGCCAGCAGCCTAAGACAGGGCAATTCGTACAATGAGCAGTTCTTC. Its translation: CASSLRQGNSYNEQFF.

The chain combines TRBV2 with TRBJ2-3, with D maybe TRBD1 (6 bases). The germline gives CDR1 SNHLY, CDR2 FYNNEI. This CDR3 spans 13 amino acids. V shed 4 bases and J shed 6 bases, with 11 bases lying between them. The CDR3 nucleotides are TGTGCCAGCAGTGGTGGGGACACTGATACGCAGTATTTT. Residues: CASSGGDTDTQYF.

This clone was observed a few times. The genes are TRBV28 and TRBJ1-4; no definite D call. Trimming cost V 6 bases and J 0 bases, with 8 bases left between them. Germline CDR1 and CDR2: MDHEN and SYDVKM. This CDR3 is 14 amino acids long. The CDR3 here is CASSRGSTNEKLFF. CDR3 in DNA: TGTGCCAGCAGCCGAGGGTCAACTAATGAAAAACTGTTTTTT.

This clone was seen a handful of times. The chain employs TRBV6-4 and TRBJ2-3, with D perhaps TRBD1 (6 bases). The CDR3 runs to 13 residues. The ends were cut back, 4 bases at V and 4 bases at J, with 9 bases in the middle. Germline CDR1 reads MRHNA; CDR2 reads SNTAGT. CDR3 protein: CASSAGESDTQYF. CDR3 coding DNA: TGTGCCAGCAGTGCAGGGGAGTCAGATACGCAGTATTTT.

The gene calls are TRBV28 and TRBJ1-5; 10 bases are a match to TRBD1. V trimming: 6 bases; J trimming: 5 bases; junction bases outside the gene matches: 4. Germline V lookup: CDR1 MDHEN, CDR2 SYDVKM. The CDR3 has 14 amino acids. Written as DNA, the CDR3 is TGTGCCAGCAGAAACGACAGGGGGCATCAGCCCCAGCATTTT. Its protein product is CASRNDRGHQPQHF.

The CDR3 DNA follows: TGTGCCATCATGGCTAGCGGGAACCAACAAGAGACCCAGTACTTC. This codes for CAIMASGNQQETQYF. The chain has TRBV10-3 and TRBJ2-5; 9 bases line up with TRBD2. Germline trimming cut 7 bases from V and 2 bases from J; bases unmatched to any gene: 8. Germline V lookup: CDR1 ENHRY, CDR2 SYGVKD. CDR3 size: 15 residues.

J is TRBJ2-7 and V is TRBV5-1; no definite D call. Between the trimmed V and J ends, which lost 6 bases and 0 bases, there was a span of 7 bases. Looked up from germline, CDR1 is SGHRS and CDR2 is YFSETQ. The length of the CDR3 is 12 residues. This CDR3 reads CASTGSSYEQYF. DNA for the CDR3: TGCGCCAGCACGGGTAGCTCCTACGAGCAGTACTTC.

The genes are TRBV10-3 and TRBJ1-2, with 7 positions matching TRBD1. The CDR3 runs 15 residues. V lost 7 bases, J lost 8 bases, and 16 bases stayed unmatched. The germline V gene encodes CDR1 ENHRY and CDR2 SYGVKD. Written as DNA, the CDR3 is TGTGCCATCACACCTTCTAAACAGGGGAAGGGAGGCTACACCTTC. It translates to CAITPSKQGKGGYTF.

This clone appeared a few times. The chain links TRBV7-3 to TRBJ2-1; 13 bases are shared with TRBD2. Germline CDR1 and CDR2: SGHTA and FQGTGA. V lost 5 bases to trimming and J lost 6 bases; unmatched junction nucleotides: 10. This CDR3 contains 17 residues. CDR3 sequence (DNA): TGTGCCAGCAGCCCCCAACCGGGACTAGCGGGACCCAATGAGCAGTTCTTC. This gives the protein CASSPQPGLAGPNEQFF. The variable domain in full, completed from reference TRBV7-3 and TRBJ2-1, reads GAGVSQTPSNKVTEKGKYVELRCDPISGHTALYWYRQSLGQGPEFLIYFQGTGAADDSGLPNDRFFAVRPEGSVSTLKIQRTERGDSAVYLCASSPQPGLAGPNEQFFGPGTRLTVL.

The chain is built from TRBV6-5 and TRBJ2-5; the match to TRBD2 covers 9 bases. V gave up 4 bases and J gave up 6 bases; unmatched junction bases: 6. The CDR3 contains 14 residues. The germline CDR1 and CDR2 sequences are MNHEY and SVGAGI. DNA for the CDR3: TGTGCCAGCAGTTTTATAGCGGGAGCAAAGACCCAGTACTTC. It encodes CASSFIAGAKTQYF.

CDR3 sequence (DNA): TGTGCCAGCAGGCCTACAGGGTTCGCCGGCACCATATATTTT. Encoded protein: CASRPTGFAGTIYF. This rearrangement joins TRBV2 to TRBJ1-3; weak D call: TRBD1 (6 bases). CDR3 length equals 14 residues. Looked up from germline, CDR1 is SNHLY and CDR2 is FYNNEI. Deletions cut 6 bases from V and 9 bases from J, with 18 bases between.